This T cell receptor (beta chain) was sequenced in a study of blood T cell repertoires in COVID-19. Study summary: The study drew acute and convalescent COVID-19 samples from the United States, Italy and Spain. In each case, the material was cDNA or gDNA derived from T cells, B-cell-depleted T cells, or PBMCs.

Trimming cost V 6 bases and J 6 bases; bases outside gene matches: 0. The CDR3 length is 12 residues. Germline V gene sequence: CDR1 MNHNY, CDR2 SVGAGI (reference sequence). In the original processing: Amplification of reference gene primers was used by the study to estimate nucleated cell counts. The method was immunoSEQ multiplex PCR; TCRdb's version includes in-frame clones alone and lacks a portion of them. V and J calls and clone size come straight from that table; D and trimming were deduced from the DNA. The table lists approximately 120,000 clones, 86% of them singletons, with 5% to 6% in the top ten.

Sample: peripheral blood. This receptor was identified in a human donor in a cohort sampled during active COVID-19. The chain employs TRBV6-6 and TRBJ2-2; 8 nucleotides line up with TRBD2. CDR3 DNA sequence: TGTGCCAGCAGGCGGGGGGCCGGGGAGCTGTTTTTT. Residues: CASRRGAGELFF.